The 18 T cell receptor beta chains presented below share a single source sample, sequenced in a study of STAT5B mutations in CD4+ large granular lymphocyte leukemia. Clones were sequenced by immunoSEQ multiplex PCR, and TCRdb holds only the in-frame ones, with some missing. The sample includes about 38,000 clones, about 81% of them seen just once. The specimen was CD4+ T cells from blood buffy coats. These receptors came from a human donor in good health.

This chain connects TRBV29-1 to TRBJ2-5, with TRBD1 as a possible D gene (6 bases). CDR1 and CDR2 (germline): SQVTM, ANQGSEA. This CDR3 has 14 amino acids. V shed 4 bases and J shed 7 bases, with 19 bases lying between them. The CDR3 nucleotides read TGCAGCGTTGGCGAACCAGGGGTTTGGGTGACCCAGTACTTC. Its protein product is CSVGEPGVWVTQYF.

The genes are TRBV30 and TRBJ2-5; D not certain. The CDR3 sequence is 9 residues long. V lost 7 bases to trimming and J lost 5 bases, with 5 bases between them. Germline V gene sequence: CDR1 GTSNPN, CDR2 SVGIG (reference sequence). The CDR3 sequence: CASGETQYF. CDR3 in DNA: TGTGCCTCCGGGGAGACCCAGTACTTC.

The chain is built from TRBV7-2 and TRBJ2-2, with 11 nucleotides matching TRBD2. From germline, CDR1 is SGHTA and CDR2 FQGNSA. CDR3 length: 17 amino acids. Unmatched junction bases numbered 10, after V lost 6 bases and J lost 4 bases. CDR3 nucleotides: TGTGCCAGCAGGTTTAGCGGGGGGGCCGTCGGCACCGGGGAGCTGTTTTTT. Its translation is CASRFSGGAVGTGELFF.

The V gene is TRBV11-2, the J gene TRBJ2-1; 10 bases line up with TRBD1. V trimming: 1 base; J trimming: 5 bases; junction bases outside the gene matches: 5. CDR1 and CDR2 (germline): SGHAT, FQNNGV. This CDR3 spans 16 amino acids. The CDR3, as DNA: TGTGCCAGCAGCTTAGTGAGGGACAGGGGTCACAATGAGCAGTTCTTC. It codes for CASSLVRDRGHNEQFF.

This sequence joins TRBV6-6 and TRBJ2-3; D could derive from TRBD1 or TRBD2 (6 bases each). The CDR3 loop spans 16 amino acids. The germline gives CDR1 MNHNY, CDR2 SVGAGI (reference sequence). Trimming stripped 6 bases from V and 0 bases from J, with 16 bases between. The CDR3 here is CASRTGLATSTDTQYF. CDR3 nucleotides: TGTGCCAGCAGGACAGGCCTAGCGACAAGCACAGATACGCAGTATTTT.

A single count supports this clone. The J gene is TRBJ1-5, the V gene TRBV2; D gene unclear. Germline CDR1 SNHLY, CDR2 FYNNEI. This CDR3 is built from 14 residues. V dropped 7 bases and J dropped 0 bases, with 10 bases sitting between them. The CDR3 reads CASTTINSNQPQHF. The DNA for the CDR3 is TGTGCCAGCACCACAATTAATAGCAATCAGCCCCAGCATTTT.

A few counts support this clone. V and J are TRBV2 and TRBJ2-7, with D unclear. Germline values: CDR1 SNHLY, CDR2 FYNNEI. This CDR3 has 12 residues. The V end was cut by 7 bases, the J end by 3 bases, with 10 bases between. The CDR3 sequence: CASIGPIYEQYF. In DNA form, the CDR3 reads TGTGCCAGCATCGGGCCGATCTACGAGCAGTACTTC.

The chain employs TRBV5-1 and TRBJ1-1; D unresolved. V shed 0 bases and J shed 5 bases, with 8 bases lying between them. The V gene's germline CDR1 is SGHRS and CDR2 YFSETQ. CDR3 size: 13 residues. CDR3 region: CASSLDPHTEAFF. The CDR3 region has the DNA TGCGCCAGCAGCTTGGACCCCCATACTGAAGCTTTCTTT.

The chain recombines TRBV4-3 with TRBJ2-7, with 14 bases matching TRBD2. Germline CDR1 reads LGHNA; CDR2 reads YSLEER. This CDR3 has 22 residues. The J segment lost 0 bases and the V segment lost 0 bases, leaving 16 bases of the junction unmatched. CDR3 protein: CASSQDGVSGLAGVVTSYEQYF. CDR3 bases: TGCGCCAGCAGCCAAGACGGGGTCTCGGGACTAGCGGGAGTGGTTACCTCCTACGAGCAGTACTTC.

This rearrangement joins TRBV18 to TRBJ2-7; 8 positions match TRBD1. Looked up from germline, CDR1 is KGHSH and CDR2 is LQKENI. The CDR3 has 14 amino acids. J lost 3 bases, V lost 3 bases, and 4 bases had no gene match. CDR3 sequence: CASSPLTGVYEQYF. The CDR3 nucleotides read TGTGCCAGCTCACCGCTGACAGGGGTCTACGAGCAGTACTTC.

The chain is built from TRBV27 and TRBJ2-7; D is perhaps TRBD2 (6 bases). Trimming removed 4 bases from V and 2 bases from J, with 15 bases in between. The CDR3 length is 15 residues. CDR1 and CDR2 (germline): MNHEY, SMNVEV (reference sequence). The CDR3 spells CASSYQGGRTYEQYF. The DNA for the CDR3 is TGTGCCAGCAGTTATCAGGGAGGCAGGACCTACGAGCAGTACTTC.

CDR3 in DNA: TGTGCCAGCAGCCAAGGACGGAACCCGGGGGGCTACGAGCAGTACTTC. Residues: CASSQGRNPGGYEQYF. The gene calls are TRBV4-2 and TRBJ2-7, with 7 bases aligning to TRBD2. V trimming: 1 base; J trimming: 3 bases; junction bases outside the gene matches: 9. Germline CDR1 LGHNA, CDR2 YNFKEQ. The CDR3 consists of 16 residues.

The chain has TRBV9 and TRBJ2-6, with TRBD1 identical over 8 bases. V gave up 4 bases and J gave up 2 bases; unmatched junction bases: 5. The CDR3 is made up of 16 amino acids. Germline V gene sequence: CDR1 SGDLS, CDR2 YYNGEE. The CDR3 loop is CASSTRTGTGANVLTF. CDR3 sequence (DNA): TGTGCCAGCAGCACCCGGACAGGGACTGGGGCCAACGTCCTGACTTTC.

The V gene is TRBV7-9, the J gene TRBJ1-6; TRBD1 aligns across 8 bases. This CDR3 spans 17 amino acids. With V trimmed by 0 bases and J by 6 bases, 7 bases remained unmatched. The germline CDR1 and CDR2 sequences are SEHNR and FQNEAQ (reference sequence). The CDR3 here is CASSLALRQGFNSPLHF. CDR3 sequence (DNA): TGTGCCAGCAGCTTAGCGCTCAGACAGGGGTTTAATTCACCCCTCCACTTT. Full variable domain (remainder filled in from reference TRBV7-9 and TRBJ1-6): DTGVSQNPRHKITKRGQNVTFRCDPISEHNRLYWYRQTLGQGPEFLTYFQNEAQLEKSRLLSDRFSAERPKGSFSTLEIQRTEQGDSAMYLCASSLALRQGFNSPLHFGNGTRLTVT.

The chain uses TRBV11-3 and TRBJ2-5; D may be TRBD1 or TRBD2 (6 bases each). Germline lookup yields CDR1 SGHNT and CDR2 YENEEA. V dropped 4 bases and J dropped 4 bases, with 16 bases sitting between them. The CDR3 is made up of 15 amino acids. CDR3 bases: TGTGCCAGCAGCTCCTCGGTGGGGGGCTCAGAGACCCAGTACTTC. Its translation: CASSSSVGGSETQYF.

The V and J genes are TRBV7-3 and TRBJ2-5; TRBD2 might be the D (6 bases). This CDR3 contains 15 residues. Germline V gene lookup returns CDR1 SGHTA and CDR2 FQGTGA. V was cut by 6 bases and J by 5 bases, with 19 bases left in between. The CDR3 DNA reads TGTGCCAGCAGTCCGTTCCGGGGGTTCCGGGAGACCCAGTACTTC. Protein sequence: CASSPFRGFRETQYF.

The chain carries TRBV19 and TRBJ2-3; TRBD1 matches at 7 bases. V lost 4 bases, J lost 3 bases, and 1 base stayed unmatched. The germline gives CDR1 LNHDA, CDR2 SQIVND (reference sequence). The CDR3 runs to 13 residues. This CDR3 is CASSRQGTDTQYF. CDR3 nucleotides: TGTGCCAGTAGTAGACAGGGAACAGATACGCAGTATTTT.

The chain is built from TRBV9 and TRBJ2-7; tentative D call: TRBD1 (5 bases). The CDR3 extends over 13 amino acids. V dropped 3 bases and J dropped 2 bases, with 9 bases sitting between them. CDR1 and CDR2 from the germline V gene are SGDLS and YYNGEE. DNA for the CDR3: TGTGCCAGCAGCGGTCTAGGGGCCTACGAGCAGTACTTC. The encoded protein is CASSGLGAYEQYF.